This T cell receptor (beta chain) appears in the sequencing data of a study of OX40 agonist ivuxolimab in advanced cancers. Only in-frame clones appear in the TCRdb table, and some are missing; sequencing was by immunoSEQ multiplex PCR. The repertoire holds 12,000 or so clones, 85% to 90% seen once, with more than 40% in the top ten. The germline V and J ends were trimmed by 0 bases and 6 bases, with 7 bases remaining between them. Looked up from germline, CDR1 is LNHNV and CDR2 is YYDKDF (reference sequence). The CDR3 has 13 residues. This TCR was sampled from an adult with an advanced solid tumor such as melanoma, head and neck, liver or kidney cancer. This chain links TRBV15 with TRBJ2-3; D gene uncertain. The sequenced sample was CD4+ or CD8+ T cells sorted from blood, obtained in a trial of the OX40 agonist ivuxolimab. The DNA for the CDR3 is TGTGCCACCAGCAGAGAAGTCGTGGATACGCAGTATTTT. Translated: CATSREVVDTQYF.